The T cell receptor (beta chain) under discussion was sequenced for a study of shared clonotypes between healthy human individuals (TCRdb year 2020). Study-wide context: The cohort comprised a couple of women and a few men aged 18 to 49 years. Different laboratories and diverse techniques were used to prepare libraries and sequence TCR repertoires, to increase sequencing depth and limit assay-specific biases. Between about 0.8 and 9 billion PBMCs per donor were obtained by leukapheresis. Blood TCR repertoires of five healthy adults were deeply sequenced to estimate repertoire size and the extent of clonotype sharing between individuals. Overall study results and their limits: The genetic and exposure-history diversity represented was limited by the small number of donors. Based on pairwise subsampling, the degree of clonotype sharing among donors was expected to be affected by sequencing depth. Only blood was sampled, and tissue TCR repertoires likely differ from those in blood.

TCR CDR3 regions were amplified from genomic DNA by multiplex PCR using the deep immunoSEQ assay. Genomic DNA extracted from each cell subset was distributed evenly over all wells of several immunoSEQ 96-well plates, and each plate served as one replicate. For unsorted PBMC, each replicate PCR was loaded with about 300 ng genomic DNA, equivalent to 30,000 or so T cell genomes. Ten immunoSEQ deep assay plates were used to sequence unsorted PBMC genomic DNA. The purified libraries were quantified using a Qubit 3.0 fluorometer, sized with a Bioanalyzer 2100, and then quantified again using the KAPA Library Quantification kit. A separate single-read 150-cycle Illumina NextSeq 550 flow cell was used to sequence each immunoSEQ 96-well plate. In the authors' own workflow: Because only junctional sequences without quality scores were contained in the immunoSEQ output, filtering matching that applied to full-length reads could not be performed. To assign V/J genes and CDR3, sequences were annotated using PyIR, a Python wrapper for IgBLAST v1.9, with IMGT germline references. Reads with weak V/J assignments (E-value above 1e-6), missing CDR3, stop codons, out-of-frame junctions, or ambiguous translated residues were removed. V3J clonotypes were defined as sequences sharing an identical inferred V gene, J gene, and CDR3 amino acid sequence. Percentage overlap between repertoires was calculated by dividing the number of shared unique clonotypes by the size of the smaller repertoire. Repertoire richness was assessed with RTK rarefaction, the Chao1 estimator, and Recon v2.1 estimates of unobserved clonotypes. TCRdb took this table from immuneACCESS and kept in-frame rearrangements with V and J called. Such tables lack part of the clones; where checked against another copy, unresolved V genes explain under half of the gap, and the rest is unexplained. Clone size and the V and J calls come from that table; the DNA yielded D and trimming. The sample table shows about 480,000 clones, and 60% to 85% are seen once. The top ten constitute 13% of the sample.

Donors were healthy HIV-negative adults with no recently reported acute infections or vaccinations. Every donor was a Caucasian adult residing in Nashville, Tennessee, USA. For unsorted samples, 96 million or so PBMCs were counted, and genomic DNA was extracted using the QIAamp DNA Blood Mini kit. After blood collection by leukapheresis, PBMCs were isolated using Ficoll-Histopaque density gradient centrifugation and then cryopreserved in the vapor phase of liquid nitrogen. About this clone itself: Its specific antigen is unknown. No base-level quality is on record; no much larger clone is a single base apart.

Trimming costs V 1 base and J 3 bases, and their ends lie 7 bases apart. The CDR3 numbers 13 residues from cysteine through phenylalanine. Left in the record is the CDR3 DNA by itself, 39 bases read in frame from the first base. Sequences LNHDA (CDR1) and SQIVND (CDR2) are obtained from the germline V gene (reference sequence). This TCR came from a middle-aged woman in good health. Some clones in this sample may be carry-over from other donors' samples. Input material: PBMCs. The chain joins TRBV19 to TRBJ2-7, with the D gene not confidently named. The DNA sequence is as follows: TGTGCCAGTAGTATAGGTGGTATCTACGAGCAGTACTTC. It codes for CASSIGGIYEQYF.